The T cell receptor beta chain described here comes from a study of blood T cell repertoires in COVID-19. For the study at large: Samples of COVID-19 (acute and convalescent) were obtained from the United States, Italy and Spain. PBMCs, B-cell-depleted T cells, or T cells provided the cDNA or gDNA that made up the material.

Enrolment of Seattle patients took place during active infection, and they were followed longitudinally. Deletions cut 3 bases from V and 6 bases from J, with 17 bases between. The CDR3 extends over 15 amino acids. The germline CDR1 and CDR2 sequences are LNHDA and SQIVND (reference sequence). How the authors handled the data: Estimated nucleated cell counts came from reference gene primer amplification. TCRdb's table, derived via immunoSEQ multiplex PCR, lists solely in-frame clones and lacks some. That table is the source of V, J and clone size, and D and trimming were worked out from the DNA. The repertoire includes approximately 180,000 clones, roughly 79% of them detected once, and 9% to 15% sits in the top ten.

This TCR came from a woman older than 75 with COVID-19, enrolled during active disease. The chain combines TRBV19 with TRBJ1-1, with D maybe TRBD1 (6 bases). Sequencing was done on a sample of peripheral blood. The CDR3 loop is CASSMGDTKEAEAFF. In DNA, the CDR3 is TGTGCCAGTAGTATGGGGGACACAAAAGAGGCTGAAGCTTTCTTT. The full variable domain, its missing parts supplied by reference TRBV19 and TRBJ1-1, is DGGITQSPKYLFRKEGQNVTLSCEQNLNHDAMYWYRQDPGQGLRLIYYSQIVNDFQKGDIAEGYSVSREKKESFPLTVTSAQKNPTAFYLCASSMGDTKEAEAFFGQGTRLTVV.